This TCR beta chain appears in the sequencing data of a study of T cells in Graves' hyperthyroidism and ophthalmopathy. This clonotype has only a few counts. Its antigen is not known. Researchers amplified the TCR beta CDR3 regions from RNA transcripts. TCR CDR3 regions were first amplified by RT-PCR with HTBI primers. TCRdb ran MiXCR on the multiplex PCR reads and lists one entry per CDR3 protein. The data show about 270,000 distinct CDR3 sequences, about 20% seen once. Study results and limitations: Ophthalmopathy and stable hyperthyroidism were told apart by a 13 V-J model.

This receptor was identified in a man aged 30 to 39 with Graves' ophthalmopathy. The sample was blood.

The CDR3 sequence: CASSRQGSTACEQYF. CDR3 coding DNA: TGTGCCAGCAGCCGACAGGGATCGACAGCCTGCGAGCAGTACTTC. This chain joins TRBV6-1 and TRBJ2-7, with TRBD1 identical over 7 bases. The germline gives CDR1 MNHNS, CDR2 SASEGT. J was trimmed by 6 bases and V by 6 bases; bases with no gene match: 14. This CDR3 comprises 15 residues.